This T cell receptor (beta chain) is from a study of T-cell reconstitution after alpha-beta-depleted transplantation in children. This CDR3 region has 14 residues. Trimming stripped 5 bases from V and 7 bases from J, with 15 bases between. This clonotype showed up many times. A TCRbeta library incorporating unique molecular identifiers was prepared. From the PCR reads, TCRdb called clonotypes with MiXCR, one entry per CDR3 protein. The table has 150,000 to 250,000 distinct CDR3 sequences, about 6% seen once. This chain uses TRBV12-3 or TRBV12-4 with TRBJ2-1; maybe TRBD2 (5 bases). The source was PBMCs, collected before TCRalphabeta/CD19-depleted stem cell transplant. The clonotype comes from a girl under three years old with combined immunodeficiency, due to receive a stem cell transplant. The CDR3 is CASSGGLRANEQFF. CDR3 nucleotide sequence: TGTGCCAGCAGTGGTGGTCTGAGGGCGAATGAGCAGTTCTTC.